This TCR beta chain was obtained from a study of blood T cells in healthy people across ages. This clonotype has only a few counts. Its specificity is unknown. This may be a read error, as it is one base from a much larger clone. Study-level points and caveats: Diversity figures derived from one million T cells were judged to underestimate the true value.

The use of a sample-barcoded 5' primer and a J-beta primer mix characterized a second PCR of roughly 6 to 11 cycles. TCRdb independently ran MiXCR on the 5' RACE reads; one entry per CDR3 protein. The sample lists roughly 1,500,000 distinct CDR3 sequences, 30% to 40% occurring once. This receptor was taken from a woman in her 30s in good health. The material sequenced was blood.

The CDR3 sequence is CASSLKEQFF. DNA of the CDR3: TGTGCCAGCAGCTTAAAGGAGCAGTTCTTC. The chain recombines TRBV12-3 or TRBV12-4 with TRBJ2-1; D remains unclear. This CDR3 is built from 10 residues. The V gene lost 6 bases and the J gene lost 10 bases, with 7 bases spanning the gap.